This T cell receptor beta chain was retrieved from a study of cytomegalovirus exposure and HLA in healthy donors. Points from the study as a whole: The authors reported that TCR beta sequences could predict HLA-A and HLA-B alleles. These predictions were accurate for most subjects in the first cohort. Listed as cytomegalovirus-associated were 164 TCR beta chains. When a later analysis was performed, an Asian-associated ancestry cluster reportedly had fewer N-insertions than the roughly 630-donor mean.

It was healthy bone marrow donors who served as donors. It was with 60 Vbeta and 13 Jbeta primers that the PCR ran. Clones were read by immunoSEQ multiplex PCR, and TCRdb kept only the in-frame ones, dropping some. The sample comprises approximately 97,000 clones, 79% of which are singletons, and approximately 3.3% rests with the top ten. About this clone: Its cognate antigen is unknown.

CDR1 and CDR2 (germline): SNHLY, FYNNEI. J gave up 8 bases and V 3 bases, and 8 bases lay outside the gene matches. The CDR3 totals 14 residues. The source material was PBMCs. The TCR sequence derives from a male donor in good health and CMV-seropositive. The chain joins TRBV2 to TRBJ1-2, with 8 bases aligning to TRBD1. Here the CDR3 reads CASSEGQVIVGYTF. The CDR3 bases are TGTGCCAGCAGTGAGGGACAGGTGATTGTCGGCTACACCTTC.